This T cell receptor (beta chain) was sequenced during a study of T-cell reconstitution after alpha-beta-depleted transplantation in children. At least ten counts were recorded for this clonotype. This CDR3 spans 15 amino acids. V was shortened by 0 bases and J by 2 bases, with 9 bases between the two germline ends. Germline-derived CDR1 and CDR2 are SGHRS and YFSETQ. During its preparation, the TCRbeta library received unique molecular identifiers. TCRdb reanalysed the PCR reads using MiXCR and keeps one entry per CDR3 protein. Found here are roughly 300,000 distinct CDR3 sequences, 10% of them singletons; the top ten hold around 2.3%.

The chain employs TRBV5-1 and TRBJ1-5; D gene ambiguous. The clonotype was recovered from a human donor who donated a stem cell graft to a child with acute lymphoblastic leukemia. Material: PBMCs from the stem cell graft donor, obtained from the stem cell graft. Here the CDR3 DNA reads TGCGCCAGCAGCTTGGATGGGGTCGGCAATCAGCCCCAGCATTTT. Translated, it gives CASSLDGVGNQPQHF.